This TCR beta chain was identified during a study of response to subunit inactivated influenza vaccine. Findings of the study overall: Authors proposed each seasonal influenza vaccination draws in few new T cells.

TCRdb analysed the RT-PCR reads with MiXCR anew, one entry per CDR3 protein. This table holds approximately 500,000 distinct CDR3 sequences, 10% to 15% found once. This clonotype was counted at least ten times. The antigen is undetermined. CDR1 is DFQATT, CDR2 SNEGSKA, per germline (reference sequence). V was clipped by 3 bases and J by 3 bases, with 19 bases between them. The CDR3 is 16 residues long. The rearrangement uses TRBV20-1 and TRBJ2-3, with D possibly matching TRBD2 (6 bases). The TCR originated in a man between 45 and 60 years old who received an inactivated influenza vaccine. The starting material was PBMCs from blood, obtained around seven weeks after vaccination. Written as DNA, the CDR3 is TGCAGTGCTAGCCCCCTCGCGGCAGGGAGGACAGATACGCAGTATTTT. This codes for CSASPLAAGRTDTQYF.